Below are 13 T cell receptor beta chains sequenced from a single sample in a study of T-cell memory formation after mild COVID-19. TCRdb re-analysed the 5' RACE reads in MiXCR, keeping a single row per CDR3 protein. The data contain tens of thousands of distinct CDR3 sequences, around 17% of them singletons. Sequencing was performed on PBMCs or a T cell subset sorted from them (not recorded which). The source is an adult woman who had mild COVID-19 (a few samples of this study predate the infection). Cell type and time point are not known.

The chain has TRBV15 and TRBJ1-1; the D is unclear. The V and J ends lost 6 bases and 7 bases respectively, with 15 bases between them. The CDR3 loop spans 13 amino acids. Germline-derived CDR1 and CDR2 are LNHNV and YYDKDF (reference sequence). CDR3 nucleotide sequence: TGTGCCACCAGTCGAACGGGTGGGATTGAAGCTTTCTTT. Amino acid sequence: CATSRTGGIEAFF. Full variable domain (outside the CDR3, taken from reference TRBV15 and TRBJ1-1): DAMVIQNPRYQVTQFGKPVTLSCSQTLNHNVMYWYQQKSSQAPKLLFHYYDKDFNNEADTPDNFQSRRPNTSFCFLDIRSPGLGDTAMYLCATSRTGGIEAFFGQGTRLTVV.

This chain connects TRBV4-1 to TRBJ2-3, with D possibly TRBD2 on 5 matching bases. Germline CDR1 MGHRA, CDR2 YSYEKL. The CDR3 extends over 14 amino acids. Trimming shortened V by 0 bases and J by 3 bases, and 7 bases separated the two germline ends. CDR3 bases: TGCGCCAGCAGCCAAGAAGGACTGACAGATACGCAGTATTTT. Its protein product is CASSQEGLTDTQYF.

This clonotype has only a few counts. The rearrangement joins TRBV5-6 to TRBJ1-1, with D hard to call. Germline V CDR1 and CDR2: SGHDT, YYEEEE. This CDR3 comprises 14 residues. Trimming removed 2 bases from V and 1 base from J, with 9 bases in between. The CDR3: CASSFWQENTEAFF. The CDR3, as DNA: TGTGCCAGCAGCTTTTGGCAGGAGAACACTGAAGCTTTCTTT.

The chain employs TRBV6-4 and TRBJ2-2; weak D call: TRBD1 (6 bases). The CDR3 runs to 14 residues. Germline loops: CDR1 MRHNA, CDR2 SNTAGT. Trimming pared 9 bases from V and 6 bases from J, leaving 17 bases between. The CDR3 bases are TGTGCCAGTCGAACAGGGATGAGTTCCGGGGAGCTGTTTTTT. Its protein is CASRTGMSSGELFF.

This clonotype was detected only a few times. This sequence joins TRBV7-2 and TRBJ2-1, with 8 nucleotides matching TRBD2. J lost 8 bases, V lost 1 base, and 19 bases had no gene match. Germline V CDR1 and CDR2: SGHTA, FQGNSA. The CDR3 spans 19 residues. As DNA, the CDR3 is TGTGCCAGCAGCTTAGAAGGCCGGGTGATGGTAGCGGGAAGGGATGAGCAGTTCTTC. It codes for CASSLEGRVMVAGRDEQFF.

This clonotype appeared many times. This sequence joins TRBV7-9 and TRBJ2-7, with 7 positions matching TRBD1. There are 14 residues in the CDR3. Germline loops: CDR1 SEHNR, CDR2 FQNEAQ (reference sequence). V dropped 5 bases and J dropped 1; count of bases not matched to a gene: 5. The chain's CDR3 is CASSRTGPSYEQYF. The CDR3 nucleotides are TGTGCCAGCAGCAGGACAGGACCGTCCTACGAGCAGTACTTC.

V is TRBV11-2 and J is TRBJ2-1; no definite D call. Germline loops: CDR1 SGHAT, CDR2 FQNNGV. The CDR3 covers 16 residues. The germline V and J ends were trimmed by 0 bases and 4 bases, with 13 bases remaining between them. The DNA of the CDR3 is TGTGCCAGCAGCTTAGATGGGGTGGGTACATACAATGAGCAGTTCTTC. It yields the protein CASSLDGVGTYNEQFF.

This clonotype was detected many times. The chain joins TRBV4-1 to TRBJ1-5; possibly TRBD1 for D (6 bases). The V end lost 0 bases, the J end lost 4 bases, and 22 bases lay between the germline ends. The CDR3 extends over 19 amino acids. Germline loops: CDR1 MGHRA, CDR2 YSYEKL. CDR3 protein: CASSQDPDAPPQGNQPQHF. The CDR3 region has the DNA TGCGCCAGCAGCCAAGATCCGGACGCACCTCCTCAGGGGAATCAGCCCCAGCATTTT.

This clonotype was seen only a few times. This chain links TRBV7-6 with TRBJ2-7; TRBD1 might be the D (6 bases). V shed 1 base and J shed 3 bases, with 13 bases lying between them. The CDR3 is 15 amino acids. Germline CDR1 is SGHVS and CDR2 is FNYEAQ. The CDR3 spells CASSLDRDTNYEQYF. CDR3 nucleotides: TGTGCCAGCAGCTTAGACCGGGACACCAACTACGAGCAGTACTTC.

Many counts were recorded for this clonotype. The rearrangement uses TRBV4-1 and TRBJ2-7, with D perhaps matching TRBD2 (6 bases). Germline V lookup: CDR1 MGHRA, CDR2 YSYEKL. The CDR3 contains 15 residues. The V end was cut by 4 bases, the J end by 2 bases, with 15 bases between. CDR3 amino acids: CASSPGGTATYEQYF. CDR3 DNA sequence: TGCGCCAGCAGCCCAGGAGGGACGGCAACCTACGAGCAGTACTTC.

The rearrangement uses TRBV7-9 and TRBJ2-1, with a tentative D call TRBD1 (6 bases). V lost 5 bases, J lost 7 bases, and 15 bases lay in between. CDR1 is SEHNR and CDR2 is FQNEAQ in the germline V gene (reference sequence). The length of the CDR3 is 14 residues. DNA for the CDR3: TGTGCCAGCAGCCCGCAGGGGACCCGGAATGAGCAGTTCTTC. Its protein product is CASSPQGTRNEQFF. The variable domain in full, with the rest retrieved from reference TRBV7-9 and TRBJ2-1, is DTGVSQNPRHKITKRGQNVTFRCDPISEHNRLYWYRQTLGQGPEFLTYFQNEAQLEKSRLLSDRFSAERPKGSFSTLEIQRTEQGDSAMYLCASSPQGTRNEQFFGPGTRLTVL.

V is TRBV29-1 and J is TRBJ2-7; no clear D. This CDR3 has 9 residues. Germline CDR1 reads SQVTM; CDR2 reads ANQGSEA. V lost 7 bases and J lost 7, with 8 bases in between. DNA for the CDR3: TGCAGCGGGTGGAAGGAGCAGTACTTC. This sequence encodes CSGWKEQYF.

The chain has TRBV18 and TRBJ2-1, with TRBD2 identical over 7 bases. The V gene end was trimmed by 3 bases and the J gene end by 1 base; junction bases not matched to a gene: 3. In germline, CDR1 is KGHSH, CDR2 LQKENI. CDR3 length equals 15 residues. This CDR3 is CASSPSGVSYNEQFF. CDR3 DNA sequence: TGTGCCAGCTCACCGAGCGGGGTGTCCTACAATGAGCAGTTCTTC. The whole variable domain, filled in from reference TRBV18 and TRBJ2-1, reads NAGVMQNPRHLVRRRGQEARLRCSPMKGHSHVYWYRQLPEEGLKFMVYLQKENIIDESGMPKERFSAEFPKEGPSILRIQQVVRGDSAAYFCASSPSGVSYNEQFFGPGTRLTVL.